A selection of T cell receptor beta chains follows, all from one sample in a study of blood T cell repertoires in COVID-19. The protocol was immunoSEQ multiplex PCR, while the TCRdb copy is restricted to in-frame clones and leaves out a portion. The table shows a few hundred thousand clones, with around 83% occurring only once. The sequencing input was PBMCs or T cells enriched from blood (not recorded which). Source of these receptors: a middle-aged man who had been exposed to COVID-19. The conserved cysteine and the conserved F or W are not part of the CDR3 here.

j_call	v_call	cdr3_aa
TRBJ2-1	TRBV4-1	ASSHSGLVNNEQF
TRBJ2-7	TRBV7-8	ASSLTHLAGETYEQY
TRBJ2-3	TRBV6-5	AGLGGSYTDTQY
TRBJ2-1	TRBV5-1	ASTALTSGSYNEQF
TRBJ2-7	TRBV2	ASRTSGGNYEQY
TRBJ1-1	TRBV6-1	ASSEAGGAGGAF
TRBJ1-1	TRBV3-1/TRBV3-2	ASSKSQGDGAF
TRBJ2-5	TRBV27	ASSLSNGLVETQY
TRBJ2-1	TRBV6-5	ASSPIRLREQF
TRBJ2-1	TRBV5-1	ANKATPGTQVQF
TRBJ1-2	TRBV27	ASSFQGGRGYT
TRBJ1-2	TRBV5-1	ASSPDRNYGYT
TRBJ2-5	TRBV7-7	ASSLNRAQQETQY
TRBJ1-5	TRBV6-5	ASSSGGPQH
TRBJ2-5	TRBV27	ASREAGPRATQY